The text below deals with one T cell receptor beta chain. This record comes from a study of response to subunit inactivated influenza vaccine. Germline V CDR1 and CDR2: DFQATT, SNEGSKA (reference sequence). Deletions cut 1 base from V and 5 bases from J, with 13 bases between. The CDR3 extends over 14 amino acids. One entry per CDR3 protein results from TCRdb running MiXCR on the RT-PCR reads. The sample gives 500,000 to 550,000 distinct CDR3 sequences, roughly 23% of which show up once; around 2.8% is in the top ten. These data were likewise used in another study, on T cells expressing NK-cell markers. That paper adds: It was by 5'RACE template switching with UMIs that TCR beta cDNA was made. It was from sorted CD3+CD56+NKG2C+, CD3+CD56+NKG2C- and CD3+CD56-NKG2C+ T cells that TCR beta repertoires came. Seropositivity for HCMV was found in seven of the eight sequenced donors, with one seronegative. Where several donors were concerned, these clonotypes also led the CD3+CD56-NKG2C+ fraction.

The sequences come from CD4+ T cells sorted from PBMCs, collected roughly 13 days after vaccination. The origin of this receptor is a man aged 50 or older who received an inactivated influenza vaccine. The chain has TRBV20-1 and TRBJ2-3; no reliable D call. The CDR3 reads CSARVGGPKDTQYF. The CDR3, as DNA: TGCAGTGCTAGAGTGGGCGGTCCGAAAGATACGCAGTATTTT.